Each of the 10 T cell receptor beta chains below was sequenced from the same sample in a study of CD8 T cells in Susac syndrome. The RNA, about 0.5 to 1 ug, was put through reverse transcription using random hexamers. Each CDR3 protein is one row after TCRdb ran MiXCR on the immunoSEQ multiplex PCR reads. The sample has 150,000 to 180,000 distinct CDR3 sequences; roughly 95% are singletons. The sample taken for sequencing was CD4+ T cells from PBMCs. The receptors originated from a human donor with Susac syndrome.

The rearrangement links TRBV12-3 or TRBV12-4 to TRBJ1-2; the D gene is possibly TRBD1 (6 bases). V gave up 1 base and J gave up 13 bases, with 16 bases separating them. This CDR3 is 13 amino acids long. Here the CDR3 DNA reads TGTGCCAGCAGTTTAGGGACAGCAACCTTCCCCACCTTC. Protein: CASSLGTATFPTF.

The rearrangement links TRBV4-1 to TRBJ2-1; D not resolved. Germline CDR1 is MGHRA and CDR2 is YSYEKL. Trimming stripped 0 bases from V and 7 bases from J, with 7 bases between. CDR3 length equals 13 residues. The CDR3 DNA reads TGCGCCAGCAGCCAAGATCGCCCTAATGAGCAGTTCTTC. Amino acid sequence: CASSQDRPNEQFF.

This chain joins TRBV28 and TRBJ1-1; D not resolved. Germline CDR1 reads MDHEN; CDR2 reads SYDVKM. The CDR3 is 11 residues long. Deletions cut 3 bases from V and 6 bases from J, with 5 bases between. CDR3 region: CASSFEAEAFF. Written as DNA, the CDR3 is TGTGCCAGCAGTTTCGAGGCTGAAGCTTTCTTT.

This chain connects TRBV7-9 to TRBJ2-7, with a possible D match to TRBD1 (6 bases). Germline CDR1 is SEHNR and CDR2 is FQNEAQ (reference sequence). CDR3 length: 15 residues. Trimming removed 4 bases from V and 5 bases from J, with 18 bases in between. CDR3 DNA sequence: TGTGCCAGCAGCTCTACCCGGCCCCAGGGGAACGAGCAGTACTTC. Translating it yields CASSSTRPQGNEQYF.

This rearrangement joins TRBV6-5 to TRBJ1-2; tentative D call: TRBD1 (6 bases). CDR3 size: 13 residues. Germline lookup yields CDR1 MNHEY and CDR2 SVGAGI. Trimming removed 3 bases at V and 4 bases at J, with 9 bases between. The CDR3 DNA reads as TGTGCCAGCAGTTATAGGGGGGGCTATGGCTACACCTTC. This translates into CASSYRGGYGYTF.

The chain has TRBV5-1 and TRBJ1-1; tentatively, D is TRBD1 (5 bases). V was cut by 3 bases and J by 0 bases, with 6 bases left in between. The germline gives CDR1 SGHRS, CDR2 YFSETQ. This CDR3 spans 13 amino acids. CDR3 protein: CASSWDLNTEAFF. The CDR3 DNA follows: TGCGCCAGCAGCTGGGACCTGAACACTGAAGCTTTCTTT.

The chain links TRBV7-2 to TRBJ1-1; D may be TRBD1 (6 bases). The germline V and J ends were trimmed by 3 bases and 4 bases, with 15 bases remaining between them. Germline-derived CDR1 and CDR2 are SGHTA and FQGNSA. The CDR3 length is 15 residues. The CDR3, as DNA: TGTGCCAGCAGCTTCCCACAGGGTGGGGGCACTGAAGCTTTCTTT. Translated, it gives CASSFPQGGGTEAFF.

The chain recombines TRBV18 with TRBJ1-2, with a tentative D call TRBD1 (5 bases). This CDR3 region has 13 residues. The V end lost 2 bases, the J end lost 8 bases, and 12 bases lay between the germline ends. In germline, CDR1 is KGHSH, CDR2 LQKENI. CDR3 DNA: TGTGCCAGCTCACCATGGTTAGACAGCGGCTACACCTTC. This codes for CASSPWLDSGYTF.

The chain joins TRBV9 to TRBJ2-7; D could derive from TRBD1 or TRBD2 (6 bases each). CDR3 size: 15 residues. Germline V gene lookup returns CDR1 SGDLS and CDR2 YYNGEE. Trimming pared 0 bases from V and 3 bases from J, leaving 13 bases between. The CDR3 coding sequence is TGTGCCAGCAGCGTAGGGGGGGCTAGGGGCTACGAGCAGTACTTC. Its protein product is CASSVGGARGYEQYF.

The chain is built from TRBV29-1 and TRBJ2-1; 10 nucleotides align to TRBD2. The V and J ends lost 5 bases and 7 bases, in that order; junction bases with no gene match: 8. The CDR3 loop spans 14 amino acids. Germline values: CDR1 SQVTM, CDR2 ANQGSEA. CDR3 nucleotides: TGCAGCGTTTCCCGGCTAGCGGGGGTGAATGAGCAGTTCTTC. Amino acid sequence: CSVSRLAGVNEQFF.